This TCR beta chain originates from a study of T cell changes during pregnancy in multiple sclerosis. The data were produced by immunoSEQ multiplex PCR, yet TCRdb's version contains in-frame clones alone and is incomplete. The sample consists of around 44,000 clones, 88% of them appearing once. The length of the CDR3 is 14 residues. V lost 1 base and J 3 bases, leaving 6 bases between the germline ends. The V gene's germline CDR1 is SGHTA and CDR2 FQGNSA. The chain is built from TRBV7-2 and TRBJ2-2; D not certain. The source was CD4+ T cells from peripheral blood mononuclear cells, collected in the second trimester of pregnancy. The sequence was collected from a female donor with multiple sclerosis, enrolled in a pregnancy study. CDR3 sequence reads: CASSLGRYTGELFF. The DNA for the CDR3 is TGTGCCAGCAGCTTAGGGCGGTACACCGGGGAGCTGTTTTTT.